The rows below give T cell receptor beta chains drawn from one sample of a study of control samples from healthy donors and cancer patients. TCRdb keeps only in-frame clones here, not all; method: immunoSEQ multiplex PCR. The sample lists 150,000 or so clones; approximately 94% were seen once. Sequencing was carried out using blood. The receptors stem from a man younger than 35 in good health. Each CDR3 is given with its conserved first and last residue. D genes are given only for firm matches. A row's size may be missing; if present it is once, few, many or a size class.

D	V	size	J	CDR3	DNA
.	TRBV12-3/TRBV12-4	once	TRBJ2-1	CASKEKVKGEQFF	TGTGCCAGCAAAGAGAAGGTTAAGGGTGAGCAGTTCTTC
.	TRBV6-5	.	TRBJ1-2	CASTYGQGDGYTF	TGTGCCAGCACTTACGGTCAGGGCGATGGCTACACCTTC
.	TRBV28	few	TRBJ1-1	CASSLARNTEAFF	TGTGCCAGCAGTTTAGCACGGAACACTGAAGCTTTCTTT
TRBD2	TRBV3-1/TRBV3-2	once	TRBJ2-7	CASSQKTVAGLMPGYGEQYF	TGTGCCAGCAGCCAGAAGACGGTAGCGGGACTTATGCCGGGCTATGGGGAGCAGTACTTC
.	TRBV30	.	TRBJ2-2	CAWSPFGEAGELFF	TGTGCCTGGAGCCCGTTCGGGGAAGCCGGGGAGCTGTTTTTT
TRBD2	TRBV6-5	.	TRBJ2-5	CASKRERGLEATQYF	TGTGCCAGCAAGCGGGAGAGGGGACTAGAAGCGACCCAGTACTTC
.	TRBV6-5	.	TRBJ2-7	CASSPGQPQDEQYF	TGTGCCAGCAGTCCCGGACAGCCCCAGGACGAGCAGTACTTC
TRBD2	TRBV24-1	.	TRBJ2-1	CATAGGGGNEQFF	TGTGCCACCGCCGGGGGGGGCGGAAATGAGCAGTTCTTC
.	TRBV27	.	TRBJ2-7	CASSLQRPGDEQYF	TGTGCCAGCAGTTTACAAAGACCGGGGGACGAGCAGTACTTC
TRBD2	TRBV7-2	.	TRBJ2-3	CASSFRTSGGGDTQYF	TGTGCCAGCAGCTTCCGAACTAGCGGGGGGGGAGATACGCAGTATTTT
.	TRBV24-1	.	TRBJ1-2	CATGFGYGYTF	TGTGCCACAGGGTTCGGCTATGGCTACACCTTC
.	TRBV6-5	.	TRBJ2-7	CASKRMVADYEQYF	TGTGCCAGCAAGAGGATGGTAGCGGATTACGAGCAGTACTTC
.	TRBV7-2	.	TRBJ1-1	CASSLGGYFGTEAFF	TGTGCCAGCAGCTTAGGAGGATATTTTGGCACTGAAGCTTTCTTT
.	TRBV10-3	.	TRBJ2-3	CAISESGVSGDTQYF	TGTGCCATCAGTGAGTCTGGTGTGTCGGGGGATACGCAGTATTTT
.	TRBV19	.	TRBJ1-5	CASSTGPGVGSQHF	TGTGCCAGTAGCACGGGACCGGGGGTTGGTTCCCAGCATTTT
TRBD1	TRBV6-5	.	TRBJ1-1	CASSATGATEAFF	TGTGCCAGCAGCGCCACAGGGGCCACTGAAGCTTTCTTT